What follows are 2 T cell receptor beta chains derived from one specimen sequenced in a study of CD8 T cells in ankylosing spondylitis. TCRdb re-derived calls from the 5' RACE reads in MiXCR, one entry per CDR3 protein. The sample contains 200,000 to 300,000 distinct CDR3 sequences, more than 20% of which appear only once. Specimen: blood, either unsorted or a sorted T cell fraction (not recorded which). The receptors come from a male donor with ankylosing spondylitis or in good health (not recorded which).

The chain employs TRBV2 and TRBJ2-5; 8 nucleotides line up with TRBD1. The length of the CDR3 is 14 residues. Germline lookup yields CDR1 SNHLY and CDR2 FYNNEI. V lost 2 bases to trimming and J lost 5 bases; unmatched junction nucleotides: 4. The CDR3 DNA reads TGTGCCAGCAGTGAAACTCACAGGGGGGAGACCCAGTACTTC. Its translation is CASSETHRGETQYF.

V usage is TRBV12-3 or TRBV12-4 and J usage is TRBJ2-5, with TRBD2 as a possible D gene (6 bases). CDR3 length: 12 residues. The ends were cut back, 8 bases at V and 4 bases at J, with 11 bases in the middle. CDR3 coding DNA: TGTGCCAGCGAAGGAGGGGCAGAGACCCAGTACTTC. This sequence encodes CASEGGAETQYF.